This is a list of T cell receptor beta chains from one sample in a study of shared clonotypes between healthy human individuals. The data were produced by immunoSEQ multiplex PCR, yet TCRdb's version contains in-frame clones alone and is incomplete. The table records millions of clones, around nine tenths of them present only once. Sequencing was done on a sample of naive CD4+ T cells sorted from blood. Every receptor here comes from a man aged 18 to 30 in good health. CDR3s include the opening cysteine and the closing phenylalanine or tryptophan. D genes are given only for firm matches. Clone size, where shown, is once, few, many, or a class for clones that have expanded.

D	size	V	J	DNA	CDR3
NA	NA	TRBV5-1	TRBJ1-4	TGCGCCAGCACAATTGATCCGGGAGGTAATGAAAAACTGTTTTTT	CASTIDPGGNEKLFF
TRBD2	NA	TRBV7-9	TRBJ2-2	TGTGCCAGCAGCCCGCGGGGGACGAACACCGGGGAGCTGTTTTTT	CASSPRGTNTGELFF
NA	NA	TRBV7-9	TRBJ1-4	TGTGCCAGCAGCGGGACCGGGGAATCGGTTAATGAAAAACTGTTTTTT	CASSGTGESVNEKLFF
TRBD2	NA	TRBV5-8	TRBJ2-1	TGTGCCAGCAGCAGTGAAAGGACTAGCGGGAGTTTCAATGAGCAGTTCTTC	CASSSERTSGSFNEQFF
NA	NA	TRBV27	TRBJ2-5	TGTGCCAGCAGTCGGGAGGGGGCGCGAGGAGAGACCCAGTACTTC	CASSREGARGETQYF
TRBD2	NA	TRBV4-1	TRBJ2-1	TGCGCCAGCAGCCAAGAAGGACTAGCGGGGGAACGAGAGCAGTTCTTC	CASSQEGLAGEREQFF
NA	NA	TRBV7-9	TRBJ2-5	TGTGCCAGCAGCCACACAGATATCTACGAGACCCAGTACTTC	CASSHTDIYETQYF
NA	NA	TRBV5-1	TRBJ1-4	TGCGCCAGCAGCGCGGGTGCTAATGAAAAACTGTTTTTT	CASSAGANEKLFF
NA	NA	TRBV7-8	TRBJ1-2	TGTGCCAGCAGCTTCGGGATGTTGGGCGGGAGCTATGGCTACACCTTC	CASSFGMLGGSYGYTF
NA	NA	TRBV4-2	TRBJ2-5	TGTGCCAGCAGCCGAGGGGAAGCGGAGGAGACCCAGTACTTC	CASSRGEAEETQYF
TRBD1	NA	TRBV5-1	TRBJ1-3	TGCGCCAGCAGCTTGGAGGGGGCAGCTGGAAACACCATATATTTT	CASSLEGAAGNTIYF
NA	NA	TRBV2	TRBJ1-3	TGTGCCAGCACCCCCCGAGGGAACAGGGACGCTTCTGGAAACACCATATATTTT	CASTPRGNRDASGNTIYF
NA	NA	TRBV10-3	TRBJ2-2	TGTGCCATCAGTGTATCTGGACATCCGAACACCGGGGAGCTGTTTTTT	CAISVSGHPNTGELFF
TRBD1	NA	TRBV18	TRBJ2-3	TGTGCCAGCTCACCATCCGGGACAGTAAGAGATACGCAGTATTTT	CASSPSGTVRDTQYF
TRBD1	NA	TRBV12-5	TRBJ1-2	TGTGCTAGTGGGACAGGGGGCTTCGATTATGGCTACACCTTC	CASGTGGFDYGYTF
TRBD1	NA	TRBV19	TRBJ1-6	TGTGCCAGTAGCCGACAGGGAGGCTCACCCCTCCACTTT	CASSRQGGSPLHF
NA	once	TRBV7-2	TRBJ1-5	TGTGCCAGCAGCTTAGCTCGGGGTGGTGGCAATCAGCCCCAGCATTTT	CASSLARGGGNQPQHF
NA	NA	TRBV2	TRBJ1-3	TGTGCCAGCAGTGAACCGGGGCCTCGGCGAAACACCATATATTTT	CASSEPGPRRNTIYF
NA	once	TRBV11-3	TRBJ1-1	TGTGCCAGCAGCTTGAGGGGTAAGAACACTGAAGCTTTCTTT	CASSLRGKNTEAFF
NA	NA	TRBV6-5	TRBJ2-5	TGTGCCAGCAGTTACCGGGGAGGACAGCCGGTCGAGACCCAGTACTTC	CASSYRGGQPVETQYF
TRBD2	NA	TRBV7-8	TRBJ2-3	TGTGCCAGCAGCTTAGCCTCCCGGGGGGGGGTGGCAGATACGCAGTATTTT	CASSLASRGGVADTQYF
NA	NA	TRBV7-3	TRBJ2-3	TGTGCCAGCAGCTTAGACCAAGCCTGGGGTACGCAGTATTTT	CASSLDQAWGTQYF
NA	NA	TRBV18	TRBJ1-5	TGTGCCAGCTCACCAGGACCGAGCAATCAGCCCCAGCATTTT	CASSPGPSNQPQHF
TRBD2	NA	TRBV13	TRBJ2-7	TGTGCCAGCAGCCCCCGGGTAGCGGGGTCCTACGAGCAGTACTTC	CASSPRVAGSYEQYF
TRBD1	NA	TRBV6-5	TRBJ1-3	TGTGCCAGCAGTTACTCGGGACAGCCTGGAAACACCATATATTTT	CASSYSGQPGNTIYF
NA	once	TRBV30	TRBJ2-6	TGTGCCTGGAGGACTTCCGGGGCCAACGTCCTGACTTTC	CAWRTSGANVLTF
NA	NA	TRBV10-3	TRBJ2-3	TGTGCCACCACGGGCCCTGCGACAGATACGCAGTATTTT	CATTGPATDTQYF
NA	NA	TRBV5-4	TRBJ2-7	TGTGCCAGCAGCCCGGACAGTTTCGATGAGCAGTACTTC	CASSPDSFDEQYF
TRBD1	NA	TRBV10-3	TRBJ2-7	TGTGCCATCAGCCTGACAGGGACGTTAGGCGAGCAGTACTTC	CAISLTGTLGEQYF
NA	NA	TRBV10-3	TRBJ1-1	TGTGCCATCAGTTCACTAGGGTCCAACACTGAAGCTTTCTTT	CAISSLGSNTEAFF
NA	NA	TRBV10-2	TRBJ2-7	TGCGCCAGCAGTGAGACTGGGCTTACCTACGAGCAGTACTTC	CASSETGLTYEQYF
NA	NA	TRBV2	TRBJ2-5	TGTGCCAGCAGTCCCGGGACCCGAGGAGAGACCCAGTACTTC	CASSPGTRGETQYF
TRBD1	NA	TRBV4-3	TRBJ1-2	TGCGCCAGCAGCCAACAAACAGGGGTCCCTGTAGGCTACACCTTC	CASSQQTGVPVGYTF
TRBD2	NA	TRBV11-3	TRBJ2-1	TGTGCCAGCAGCTTAGGGGGCGGGAGTAGCTACAATGAGCAGTTCTTC	CASSLGGGSSYNEQFF
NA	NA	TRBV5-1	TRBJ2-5	TGCGCCAGCAGCTTGGTGGCCCAGCAAGAGACCCAGTACTTC	CASSLVAQQETQYF
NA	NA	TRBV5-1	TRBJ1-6	TGCGCCAGCAGCTTGTTCGGTTTCGTGGATTCACCCCTCCACTTT	CASSLFGFVDSPLHF
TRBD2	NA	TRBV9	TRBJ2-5	TGTGCCAGCAGCGTAGCTGTTAGCGGGACACTAATGGGGGAGACCCAGTACTTC	CASSVAVSGTLMGETQYF
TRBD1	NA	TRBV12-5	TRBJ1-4	TGTGCTAGTGGCCCACAGGGGCCGGGGGAAAAACTGTTTTTT	CASGPQGPGEKLFF
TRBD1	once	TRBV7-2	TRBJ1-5	TGTGCCAGCAGTTCGGGACAGGGTATAGGCCAGCCCCAGCATTTT	CASSSGQGIGQPQHF
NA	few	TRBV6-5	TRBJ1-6	TGTGCCAGCATTGTATCAAGGGATGGCTCACCCCTCCACTTT	CASIVSRDGSPLHF
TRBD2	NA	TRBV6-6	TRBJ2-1	TGTGCCAGCAGTAGGACTAGCGTCAATGAGCAGTTCTTC	CASSRTSVNEQFF
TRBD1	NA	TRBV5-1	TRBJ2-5	TGCGCCAGCAGCATTTGGACAGGGGGCGTAGAGACCCAGTACTTC	CASSIWTGGVETQYF
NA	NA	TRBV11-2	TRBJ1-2	TGTGCCAGCAGCTCGCGGGGGGCAGTCGGCTACACCTTC	CASSSRGAVGYTF
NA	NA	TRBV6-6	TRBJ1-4	TGTGCCAGCAGTTATTTCTCCAGGCAGGAAAAACTGTTTTTT	CASSYFSRQEKLFF
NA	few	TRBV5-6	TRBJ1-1	TGTGCCAGCAGCTTGCAGTGGACTGAAGCTTTCTTT	CASSLQWTEAFF
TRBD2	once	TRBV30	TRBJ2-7	TGTGCCTGGAGTGTACTCCTCACTAGCGGGGGGGGTAATGAGCAGTACTTC	CAWSVLLTSGGGNEQYF
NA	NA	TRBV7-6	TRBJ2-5	TGTGCCAGCAGCTTATCCCTGGGGCTGACCCAGTACTTC	CASSLSLGLTQYF
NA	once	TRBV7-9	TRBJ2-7	TGTGCCAGCAGCCGCCTCCGGGACACCGCCTACGAGCAGTACTTC	CASSRLRDTAYEQYF
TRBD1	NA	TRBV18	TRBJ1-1	TGTGCCAGCTCTCCGGGACAGGCGATGTCTTTAAGGAACACTGAAGCTTTCTTT	CASSPGQAMSLRNTEAFF
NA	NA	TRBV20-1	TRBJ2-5	TGCAGTCCAAAGGAGGGAGAGACCCAGTACTTC	CSPKEGETQYF
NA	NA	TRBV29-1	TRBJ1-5	TGCAGCGTTCTATCGGCAGAGGGTCAGCCCCAGCATTTT	CSVLSAEGQPQHF
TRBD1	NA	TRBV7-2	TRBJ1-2	TGTGCCAGCAGGAGGACAGGAGTTAACTATGGCTACACCTTC	CASRRTGVNYGYTF
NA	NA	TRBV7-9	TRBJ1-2	TGTGCCAGCAGCTTAGCTCCGGTAGGGGCGAGTGGCTACACCTTC	CASSLAPVGASGYTF
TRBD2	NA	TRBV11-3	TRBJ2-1	TGTGCCAGCAGCCCGGGACTAGCGGGATACAATGAGCAGTTCTTC	CASSPGLAGYNEQFF
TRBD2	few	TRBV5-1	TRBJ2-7	TGCGCCAGCAGCGCCAGCGGGAGAGACGAGCAGTACTTC	CASSASGRDEQYF
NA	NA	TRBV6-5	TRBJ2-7	TGTGCCAGCAGTGAGCAGGGGCGCTACGAGCAGTACTTC	CASSEQGRYEQYF
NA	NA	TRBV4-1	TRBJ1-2	TGCGCCAGCAGCCAAGATCAAGGTGGCTACACCTTC	CASSQDQGGYTF
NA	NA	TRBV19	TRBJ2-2	TGTGCCAGCGAGAGCTATTCGAGGGCCACCGGGGAGCTGTTTTTT	CASESYSRATGELFF
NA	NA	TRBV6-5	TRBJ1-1	TGTGCCAGCAGTTACCTCTTCAGGGGGAACACTGAAGCTTTCTTT	CASSYLFRGNTEAFF
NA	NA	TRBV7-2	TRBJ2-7	TGTGCCAGCAGCTCCGGCGGGAGGACAGGCTACGAGCAGTACTTC	CASSSGGRTGYEQYF